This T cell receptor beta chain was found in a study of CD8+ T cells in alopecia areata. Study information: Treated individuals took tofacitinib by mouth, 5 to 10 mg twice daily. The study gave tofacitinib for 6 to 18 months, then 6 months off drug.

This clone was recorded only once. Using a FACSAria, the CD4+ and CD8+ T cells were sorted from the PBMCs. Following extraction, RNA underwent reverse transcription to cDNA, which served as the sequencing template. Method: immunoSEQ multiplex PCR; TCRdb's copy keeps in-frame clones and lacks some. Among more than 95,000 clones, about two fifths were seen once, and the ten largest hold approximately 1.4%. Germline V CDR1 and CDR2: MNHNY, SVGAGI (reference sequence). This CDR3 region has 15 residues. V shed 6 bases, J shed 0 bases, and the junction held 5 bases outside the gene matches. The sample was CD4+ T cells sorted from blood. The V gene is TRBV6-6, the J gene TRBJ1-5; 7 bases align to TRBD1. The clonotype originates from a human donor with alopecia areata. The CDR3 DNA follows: TGTGCCAGCAGGAGGGACAGAGATAGCAATCAGCCCCAGCATTTT. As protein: CASRRDRDSNQPQHF.